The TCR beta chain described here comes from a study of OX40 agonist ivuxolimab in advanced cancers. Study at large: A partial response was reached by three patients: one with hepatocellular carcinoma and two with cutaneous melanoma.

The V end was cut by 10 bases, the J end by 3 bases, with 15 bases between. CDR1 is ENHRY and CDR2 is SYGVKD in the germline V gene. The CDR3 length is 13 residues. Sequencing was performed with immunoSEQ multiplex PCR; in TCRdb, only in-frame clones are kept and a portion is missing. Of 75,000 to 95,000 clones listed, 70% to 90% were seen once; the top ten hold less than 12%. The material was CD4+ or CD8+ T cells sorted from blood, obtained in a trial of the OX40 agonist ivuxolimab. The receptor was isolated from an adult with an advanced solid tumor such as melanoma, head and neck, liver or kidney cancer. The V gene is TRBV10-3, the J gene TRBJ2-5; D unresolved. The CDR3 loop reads CATLSKGKETQYF. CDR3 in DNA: TGTGCCACTCTGAGCAAAGGAAAAGAGACCCAGTACTTC.